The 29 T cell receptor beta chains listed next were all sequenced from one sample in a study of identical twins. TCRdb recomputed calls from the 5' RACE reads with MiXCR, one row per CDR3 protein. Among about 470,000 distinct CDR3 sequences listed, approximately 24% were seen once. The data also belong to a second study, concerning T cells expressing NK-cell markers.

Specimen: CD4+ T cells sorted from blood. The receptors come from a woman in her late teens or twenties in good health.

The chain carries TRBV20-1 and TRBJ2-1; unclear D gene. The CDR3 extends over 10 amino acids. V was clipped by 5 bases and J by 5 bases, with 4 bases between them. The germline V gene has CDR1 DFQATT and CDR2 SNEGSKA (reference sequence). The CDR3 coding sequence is TGCAGTGCTGCTAACAATGAGCAGTTCTTC. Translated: CSAANNEQFF.

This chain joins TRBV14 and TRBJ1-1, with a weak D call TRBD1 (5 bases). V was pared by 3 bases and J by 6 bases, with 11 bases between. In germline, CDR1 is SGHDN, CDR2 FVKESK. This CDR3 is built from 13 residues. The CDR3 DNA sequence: TGTGCCAGCAGCCAGGGGGATACGGCTGAAGCTTTCTTT. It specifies CASSQGDTAEAFF.

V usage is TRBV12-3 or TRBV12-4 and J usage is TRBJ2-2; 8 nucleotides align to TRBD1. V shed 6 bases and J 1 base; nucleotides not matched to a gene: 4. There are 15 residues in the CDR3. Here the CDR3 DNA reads TGTGCCAGCAGCACCGGGACAGGGAACACCGGGGAGCTGTTTTTT. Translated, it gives CASSTGTGNTGELFF.

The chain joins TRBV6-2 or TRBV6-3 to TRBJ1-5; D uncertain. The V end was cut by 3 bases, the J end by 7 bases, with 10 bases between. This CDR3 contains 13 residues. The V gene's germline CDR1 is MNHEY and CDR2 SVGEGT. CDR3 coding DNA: TGTGCCAGCAGTTATTGGGTACAGCAGCCCCAGCATTTT. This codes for CASSYWVQQPQHF.

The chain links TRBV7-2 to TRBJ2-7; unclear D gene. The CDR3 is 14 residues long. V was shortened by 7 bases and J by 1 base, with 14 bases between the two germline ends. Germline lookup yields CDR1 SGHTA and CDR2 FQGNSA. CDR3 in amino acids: CASTTMGSSYEQYF. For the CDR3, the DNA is TGTGCCAGCACTACGATGGGGTCATCCTACGAGCAGTACTTC.

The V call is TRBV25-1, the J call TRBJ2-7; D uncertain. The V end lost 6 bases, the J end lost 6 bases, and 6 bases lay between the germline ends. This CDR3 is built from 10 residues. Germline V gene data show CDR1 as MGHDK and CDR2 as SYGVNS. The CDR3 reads CASSAVEQYF. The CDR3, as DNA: TGTGCCAGCAGCGCGGTCGAGCAGTACTTC.

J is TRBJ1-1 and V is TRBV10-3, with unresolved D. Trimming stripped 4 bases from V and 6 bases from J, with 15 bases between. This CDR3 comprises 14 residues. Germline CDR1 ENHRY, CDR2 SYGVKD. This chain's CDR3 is CAISAGRSSAEAFF. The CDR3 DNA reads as TGTGCCATCAGTGCCGGGCGGAGCTCTGCTGAAGCTTTCTTT.

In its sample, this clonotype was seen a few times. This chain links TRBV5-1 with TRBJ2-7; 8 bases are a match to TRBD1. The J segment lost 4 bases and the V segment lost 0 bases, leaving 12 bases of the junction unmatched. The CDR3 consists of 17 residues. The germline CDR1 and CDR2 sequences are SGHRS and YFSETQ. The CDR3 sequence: CASSLAARTGRIYEQYF. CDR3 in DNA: TGCGCCAGCAGCTTGGCCGCTAGGACAGGGCGAATTTACGAGCAGTACTTC. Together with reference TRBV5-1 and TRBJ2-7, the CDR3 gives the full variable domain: KAGVTQTPRYLIKTRGQQVTLSCSPISGHRSVSWYQQTPGQGLQFLFEYFSETQRNKGNFPGRFSGRQFSNSRSEMNVSTLELGDSALYLCASSLAARTGRIYEQYFGPGTRLTVT.

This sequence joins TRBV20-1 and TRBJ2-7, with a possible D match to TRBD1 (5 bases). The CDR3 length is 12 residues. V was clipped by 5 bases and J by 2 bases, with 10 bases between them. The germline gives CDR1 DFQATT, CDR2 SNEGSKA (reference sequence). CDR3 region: CSASDRTYEQYF. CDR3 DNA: TGCAGTGCTTCAGACAGAACCTACGAGCAGTACTTC.

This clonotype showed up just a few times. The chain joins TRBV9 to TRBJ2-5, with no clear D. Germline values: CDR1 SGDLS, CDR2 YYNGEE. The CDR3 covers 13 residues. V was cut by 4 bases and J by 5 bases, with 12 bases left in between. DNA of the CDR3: TGTGCCAGCAGCCCCCAAGGGATGGAGACCCAGTACTTC. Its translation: CASSPQGMETQYF.

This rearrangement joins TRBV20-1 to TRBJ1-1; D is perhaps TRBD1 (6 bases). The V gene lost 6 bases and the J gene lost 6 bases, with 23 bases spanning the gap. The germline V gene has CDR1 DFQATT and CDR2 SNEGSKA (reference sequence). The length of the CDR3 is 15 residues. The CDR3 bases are TGCAGTGCCAAGTCAGGGGTTCGTAGTACCGCTGAAGCTTTCTTT. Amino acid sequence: CSAKSGVRSTAEAFF.

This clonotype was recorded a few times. CDR3 sequence: CASSVSGTSGYEQYF. CDR3 DNA sequence: TGTGCCAGCAGCGTCTCCGGGACATCTGGGTACGAGCAGTACTTC. This chain uses TRBV9 with TRBJ2-7, with D possibly being TRBD1 (6 bases). Trimming removed 2 bases from V and 4 bases from J, with 16 bases in between. The length of the CDR3 is 15 residues. The germline gives CDR1 SGDLS, CDR2 YYNGEE.

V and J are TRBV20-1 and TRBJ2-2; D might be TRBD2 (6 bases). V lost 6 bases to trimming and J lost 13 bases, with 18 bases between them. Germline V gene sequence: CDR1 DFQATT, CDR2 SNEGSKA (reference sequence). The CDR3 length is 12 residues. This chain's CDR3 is CSAPIGAGRLFF. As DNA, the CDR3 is TGCAGTGCCCCTATCGGGGCGGGGAGGCTGTTTTTT.

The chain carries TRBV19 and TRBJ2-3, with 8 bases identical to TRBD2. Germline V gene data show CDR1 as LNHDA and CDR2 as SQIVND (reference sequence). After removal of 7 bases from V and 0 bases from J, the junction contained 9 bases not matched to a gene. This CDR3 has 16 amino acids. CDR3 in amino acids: CASKAERGRSTDTQYF. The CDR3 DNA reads TGTGCCAGTAAGGCCGAGCGGGGGCGAAGCACAGATACGCAGTATTTT. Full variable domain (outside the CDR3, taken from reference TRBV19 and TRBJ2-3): DGGITQSPKYLFRKEGQNVTLSCEQNLNHDAMYWYRQDPGQGLRLIYYSQIVNDFQKGDIAEGYSVSREKKESFPLTVTSAQKNPTAFYLCASKAERGRSTDTQYFGPGTRLTVL.

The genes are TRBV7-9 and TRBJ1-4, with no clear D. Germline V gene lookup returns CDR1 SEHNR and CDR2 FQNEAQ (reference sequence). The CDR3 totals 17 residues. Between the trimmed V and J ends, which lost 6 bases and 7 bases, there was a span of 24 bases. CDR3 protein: CASSHRYIGWDGEKLFF. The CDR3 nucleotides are TGTGCCAGCAGTCATCGGTACATCGGGTGGGATGGTGAAAAACTGTTTTTT.

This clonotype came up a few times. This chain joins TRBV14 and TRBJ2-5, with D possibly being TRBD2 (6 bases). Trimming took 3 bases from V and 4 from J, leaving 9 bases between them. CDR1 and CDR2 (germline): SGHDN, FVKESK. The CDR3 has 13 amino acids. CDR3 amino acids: CASSQRLGETQYF. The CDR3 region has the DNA TGTGCCAGCAGCCAGAGACTAGGAGAGACCCAGTACTTC.

The CDR3 reads CASGGEAEQFF. CDR3 in DNA: TGTGCCAGCGGAGGGGAGGCTGAGCAGTTCTTC. The chain joins TRBV9 to TRBJ2-1, with a weak D call TRBD2 (6 bases). Trimming left V 7 bases short and J 9 bases short, with 11 bases between. CDR1 SGDLS and CDR2 YYNGEE come from the germline V gene. This CDR3 contains 11 residues.

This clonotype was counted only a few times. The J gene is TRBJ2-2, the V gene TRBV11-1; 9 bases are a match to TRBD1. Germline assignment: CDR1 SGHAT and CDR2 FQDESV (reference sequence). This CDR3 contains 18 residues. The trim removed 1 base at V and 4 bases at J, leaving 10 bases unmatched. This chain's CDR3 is CASSLGLFRQGGTGELFF. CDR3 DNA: TGTGCCAGCAGCTTAGGACTCTTCAGACAGGGGGGCACCGGGGAGCTGTTTTTT.

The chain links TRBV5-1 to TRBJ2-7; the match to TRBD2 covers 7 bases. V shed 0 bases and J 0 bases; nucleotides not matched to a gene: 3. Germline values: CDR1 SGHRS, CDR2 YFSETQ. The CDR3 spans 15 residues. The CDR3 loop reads CASSLGLAPSYEQYF. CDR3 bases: TGCGCCAGCAGCTTGGGACTAGCCCCCTCCTACGAGCAGTACTTC.

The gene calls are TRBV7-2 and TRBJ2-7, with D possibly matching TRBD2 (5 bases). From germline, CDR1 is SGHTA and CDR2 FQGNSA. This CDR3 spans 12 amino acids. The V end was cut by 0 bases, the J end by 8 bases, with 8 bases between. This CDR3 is CASSLAEEKQYF. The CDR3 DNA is TGTGCCAGCAGCTTAGCGGAGGAGAAGCAGTACTTC.

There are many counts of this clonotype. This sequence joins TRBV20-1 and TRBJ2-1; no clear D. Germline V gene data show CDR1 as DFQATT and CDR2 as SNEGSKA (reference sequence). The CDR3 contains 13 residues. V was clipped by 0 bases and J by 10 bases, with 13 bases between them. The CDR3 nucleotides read TGCAGTGCTAGAGACCGCCTACTTGGGGAGCAGTTCTTC. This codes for CSARDRLLGEQFF.

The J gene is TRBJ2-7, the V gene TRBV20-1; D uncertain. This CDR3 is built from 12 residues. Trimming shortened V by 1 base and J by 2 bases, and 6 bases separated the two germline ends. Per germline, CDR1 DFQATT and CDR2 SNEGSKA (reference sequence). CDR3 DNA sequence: TGCAGTGCTAGAGCTCTCCCCTACGAGCAGTACTTC. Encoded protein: CSARALPYEQYF.

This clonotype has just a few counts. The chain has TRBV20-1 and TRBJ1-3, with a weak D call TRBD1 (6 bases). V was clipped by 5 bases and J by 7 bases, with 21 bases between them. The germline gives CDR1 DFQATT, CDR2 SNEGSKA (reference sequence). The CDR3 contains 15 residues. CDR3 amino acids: CSASRPGAFGNTIYF. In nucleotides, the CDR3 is TGCAGTGCTTCTCGCCCGGGGGCCTTCGGGAACACCATATATTTT.

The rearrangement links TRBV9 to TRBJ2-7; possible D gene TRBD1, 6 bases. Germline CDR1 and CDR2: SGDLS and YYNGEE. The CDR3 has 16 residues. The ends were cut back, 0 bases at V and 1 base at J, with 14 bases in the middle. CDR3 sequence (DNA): TGTGCCAGCAGCGTAGGGACAGCCCAGAGTTCCTACGAGCAGTACTTC. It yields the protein CASSVGTAQSSYEQYF. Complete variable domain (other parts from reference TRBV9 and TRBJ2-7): DSGVTQTPKHLITATGQRVTLRCSPRSGDLSVYWYQQSLDQGLQFLIQYYNGEERAKGNILERFSAQQFPDLHSELNLSSLELGDSALYFCASSVGTAQSSYEQYFGPGTRLTVT.

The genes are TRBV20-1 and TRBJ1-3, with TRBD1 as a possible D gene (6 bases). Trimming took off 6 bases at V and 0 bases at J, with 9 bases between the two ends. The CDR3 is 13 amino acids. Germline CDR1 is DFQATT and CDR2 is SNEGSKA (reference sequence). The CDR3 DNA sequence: TGCAGTGCCTACAGGGTCTCTGGAAACACCATATATTTT. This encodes CSAYRVSGNTIYF.

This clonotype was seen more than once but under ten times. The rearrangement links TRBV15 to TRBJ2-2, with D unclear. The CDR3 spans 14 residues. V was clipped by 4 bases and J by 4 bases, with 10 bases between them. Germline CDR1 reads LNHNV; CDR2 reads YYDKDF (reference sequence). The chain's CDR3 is CATSIRRGTGELFF. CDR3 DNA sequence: TGTGCCACCAGCATCCGTAGAGGCACCGGGGAGCTGTTTTTT.

For the CDR3, the DNA is TGTGCCAGCAGTTACTCGTTAGCGGGGGGGCAGAGTGGCCAGTACTTC. Its protein product is CASSYSLAGGQSGQYF. This chain joins TRBV6-5 and TRBJ2-5; 11 nucleotides agree with TRBD2. Germline lookup yields CDR1 MNHEY and CDR2 SVGAGI. CDR3 length equals 16 residues. V lost 0 bases, J lost 10 bases, and 10 bases stayed unmatched.

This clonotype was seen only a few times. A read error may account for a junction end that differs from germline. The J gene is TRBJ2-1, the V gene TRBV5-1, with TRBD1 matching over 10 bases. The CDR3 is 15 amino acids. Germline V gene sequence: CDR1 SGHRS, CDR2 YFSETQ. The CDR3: CASSLAGQGYNEQFF. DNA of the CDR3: TGTGCCAGCAGCTTAGCGGGACAGGGGTACAATGAGCAGTTCTTC.

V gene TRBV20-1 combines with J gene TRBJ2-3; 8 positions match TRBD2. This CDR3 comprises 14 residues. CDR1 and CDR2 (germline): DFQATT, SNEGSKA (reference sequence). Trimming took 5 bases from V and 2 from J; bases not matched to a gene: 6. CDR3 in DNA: TGCAGTGCTCCTGGACTAGCAGACACAGATACGCAGTATTTT. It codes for CSAPGLADTDTQYF.